A single sample gave rise to the 11 T cell receptor beta chains below, sequenced in a study of early T cells in non-severe SARS-CoV-2 infection. Each CDR3 protein is one row after TCRdb ran MiXCR on the 5' RACE reads. The sample records 20,000 to 25,000 distinct CDR3 sequences, 4.5% to 5% being singletons. Sequencing was performed on whole blood. Receptor source: an adult who was a healthcare worker with PCR-confirmed SARS-CoV-2 infection or an uninfected control (not recorded which).

This clonotype has just a few counts. This chain joins TRBV6-5 and TRBJ1-1; 7 bases agree with TRBD1. Trimming cost V 6 bases and J 6 bases; bases outside gene matches: 7. CDR1 and CDR2 from the germline V gene are MNHEY and SVGAGI. The CDR3 has 13 residues. CDR3 sequence: CASSRGQVPEAFF. As DNA, the CDR3 is TGTGCCAGCAGCCGAGGACAGGTGCCTGAAGCTTTCTTT.

The chain joins TRBV15 to TRBJ2-5, with 9 bases identical to TRBD1. The CDR3 sequence is 15 residues long. J was trimmed by 5 bases and V by 4 bases; bases with no gene match: 8. Germline-derived CDR1 and CDR2 are LNHNV and YYDKDF (reference sequence). CDR3 sequence (DNA): TGTGCCACCAGCAAAACAGGGGGCGCAGGGGAGACCCAGTACTTC. It encodes CATSKTGGAGETQYF.

The J gene is TRBJ2-7, the V gene TRBV7-2; 9 nucleotides agree with TRBD2. Germline V gene data show CDR1 as SGHTA and CDR2 as FQGNSA. V was pared by 1 base and J by 3 bases, with 4 bases of the junction left unmatched. There are 15 residues in the CDR3. The DNA for the CDR3 is TGTGCCAGCAGCTTAGGGAGCGGGGGGAACTACGAGCAGTACTTC. This sequence encodes CASSLGSGGNYEQYF.

This clonotype was observed at least ten times. This sequence joins TRBV12-3 or TRBV12-4 and TRBJ2-7; D is unclear. The CDR3 spans 12 residues. The V end lost 5 bases, the J end lost 3 bases, and 8 bases lay between the germline ends. The CDR3 sequence is CASSLTGYEQYF. CDR3 in DNA: TGTGCCAGCAGTCTGACGGGCTACGAGCAGTACTTC.

The J gene is TRBJ2-1, the V gene TRBV7-6, with 8 bases identical to TRBD2. The CDR3 sequence is 16 residues long. Germline assignment: CDR1 SGHVS and CDR2 FNYEAQ. V lost 0 bases, J lost 6 bases, and 7 bases stayed unmatched. The CDR3 region has the DNA TGTGCCAGCAGCTTAGCGGCGCGGGGGGCGACCAATGAGCAGTTCTTC. Its translation is CASSLAARGATNEQFF.

The rearrangement joins TRBV11-2 to TRBJ1-1, with a weak D call TRBD1 (5 bases). The V and J ends lost 4 bases and 6 bases respectively, with 9 bases between them. Germline V CDR1 and CDR2: SGHAT, FQNNGV. The CDR3 runs 12 residues. The CDR3 sequence is CASSYGAAEAFF. CDR3 DNA: TGTGCCAGCAGCTACGGGGCCGCTGAAGCTTTCTTT.

This clonotype was found a few times. V gene TRBV6-5 combines with J gene TRBJ1-4; no clear D. V lost 4 bases, J lost 8 bases, and 17 bases lay in between. CDR1 and CDR2 from the germline V gene are MNHEY and SVGAGI. CDR3 size: 15 residues. Written as DNA, the CDR3 is TGTGCCAGCAGTTTGAGGCAGGCCCGTCGGGAAAAACTGTTTTTT. Amino acid sequence: CASSLRQARREKLFF.

This clonotype was detected only a few times. The chain carries TRBV5-1 and TRBJ2-1, with 8 bases aligning to TRBD2. Germline CDR1 is SGHRS and CDR2 is YFSETQ. CDR3 length: 17 residues. J gave up 6 bases and V 0 bases, and 11 bases lay outside the gene matches. The CDR3, as DNA: TGCGCCAGCAGCTTGGTTCTGCGGGGGGCTTCTAGCAATGAGCAGTTCTTC. Protein sequence: CASSLVLRGASSNEQFF. Looking up the rest from reference TRBV5-1 and TRBJ2-1 gives the full variable domain: KAGVTQTPRYLIKTRGQQVTLSCSPISGHRSVSWYQQTPGQGLQFLFEYFSETQRNKGNFPGRFSGRQFSNSRSEMNVSTLELGDSALYLCASSLVLRGASSNEQFFGPGTRLTVL.

This clonotype appeared many times. The chain couples TRBV19 to TRBJ2-7; a possible D gene is TRBD2 (5 bases). Germline CDR1 reads LNHDA; CDR2 reads SQIVND (reference sequence). Trimming removed 3 bases at V and 7 bases at J, with 13 bases between. CDR3 size: 13 residues. The CDR3 DNA follows: TGTGCCAGTAGTATGAGTGAGGGAGCGGAGCAGTACTTC. Amino acids: CASSMSEGAEQYF.

This clonotype counts as medium-sized. The rearrangement uses TRBV14 and TRBJ2-2; 9 nucleotides align to TRBD2. Germline V gene sequence: CDR1 SGHDN, CDR2 FVKESK. With V trimmed by 4 bases and J by 6 bases, 3 bases remained unmatched. CDR3 length equals 14 residues. CDR3 coding DNA: TGTGCCAGCAGCCGGGGACTAGCTCCCGGGGAGCTGTTTTTT. Residues: CASSRGLAPGELFF.

The chain joins TRBV5-1 to TRBJ1-4; unclear D gene. The CDR3 is 16 amino acids. Trimming shortened V by 0 bases and J by 5 bases, and 14 bases separated the two germline ends. Germline values: CDR1 SGHRS, CDR2 YFSETQ. This CDR3 reads CASSLGSLVQNEKLFF. The CDR3 region has the DNA TGCGCCAGCAGCTTGGGGTCTCTCGTACAGAATGAAAAACTGTTTTTT. Based on the CDR3 plus reference TRBV5-1 and TRBJ1-4, the full variable domain is KAGVTQTPRYLIKTRGQQVTLSCSPISGHRSVSWYQQTPGQGLQFLFEYFSETQRNKGNFPGRFSGRQFSNSRSEMNVSTLELGDSALYLCASSLGSLVQNEKLFFGSGTQLSVL.